What follows is one TCR beta chain and its context. The data belong to a study of control samples from healthy donors and cancer patients. Germline CDR1 reads SQVTM; CDR2 reads ANQGSEA. Trimming took 4 bases from V and 4 from J; bases not matched to a gene: 2. There are 13 residues in the CDR3. Libraries were prepared by immunoSEQ multiplex PCR; TCRdb keeps only in-frame clonotypes and omits some of them. The sample consists of about 75,000 clones, 85% to 95% of them appearing once. This rearrangement joins TRBV29-1 to TRBJ1-1, with 11 positions matching TRBD1. The receptor's source is a middle-aged woman in good health. Sequencing was performed on blood. CDR3 bases: TGCAGCGTTGGGGGACAGGGGGGCACTGAAGCTTTCTTT. Its translation is CSVGGQGGTEAFF. Filled out from reference TRBV29-1 and TRBJ1-1, the complete variable domain reads SAVISQKPSRDICQRGTSLTIQCQVDSQVTMMFWYRQQPGQSLTLIATANQGSEATYESGFVIDKFPISRPNLTFSTLTVSNMSPEDSSIYLCSVGGQGGTEAFFGQGTRLTVV.